The sequence of this T cell receptor (beta chain) was determined in a study of T cells in Graves' hyperthyroidism and ophthalmopathy. This clonotype was seen repeatedly, ten times or more. The investigators amplified TCR beta CDR3 regions from RNA transcripts. When the TCR CDR3 underwent first-round RT-PCR, the HTBI primer set was used. A single record per CDR3 protein comes from TCRdb applying MiXCR to the multiplex PCR reads. Of fewer than 450,000 distinct CDR3 sequences in the sample, about 18% were seen once. V was cut by 4 bases and J by 4 bases, with 10 bases left in between. The CDR3 spans 13 residues.

The source is a man between 18 and 29 years old with Graves' ophthalmopathy. The V and J genes are TRBV12-3 or TRBV12-4 and TRBJ1-2; tentatively, D is TRBD1 (5 bases). Sequencing was carried out using blood. The CDR3 DNA sequence: TGTGCCAGCAGTTCGACAGTAATCTATGGCTACACCTTC. Amino acids: CASSSTVIYGYTF.